The sequence of this T cell receptor beta chain was determined in a study of blood T cell repertoires in COVID-19. Data came from immunoSEQ multiplex PCR; TCRdb stores just in-frame clones and leaves some out. The sample contains about 180,000 clones, 83% of which appear only once. Trimming left V 1 base short and J 2 bases short, with 13 bases between. CDR1 LGHNA and CDR2 YNFKEQ come from the germline V gene. The CDR3 has 16 residues. The material sequenced was peripheral blood. The rearrangement joins TRBV4-2 to TRBJ2-3; possible D gene TRBD2, 6 bases. The receptor was derived from a human donor in a cohort sampled during active COVID-19. CDR3 sequence reads: CASSQGSGTVTDTQYF. The CDR3 coding sequence is TGTGCCAGCAGCCAAGGGTCAGGGACTGTCACAGATACGCAGTATTTT.